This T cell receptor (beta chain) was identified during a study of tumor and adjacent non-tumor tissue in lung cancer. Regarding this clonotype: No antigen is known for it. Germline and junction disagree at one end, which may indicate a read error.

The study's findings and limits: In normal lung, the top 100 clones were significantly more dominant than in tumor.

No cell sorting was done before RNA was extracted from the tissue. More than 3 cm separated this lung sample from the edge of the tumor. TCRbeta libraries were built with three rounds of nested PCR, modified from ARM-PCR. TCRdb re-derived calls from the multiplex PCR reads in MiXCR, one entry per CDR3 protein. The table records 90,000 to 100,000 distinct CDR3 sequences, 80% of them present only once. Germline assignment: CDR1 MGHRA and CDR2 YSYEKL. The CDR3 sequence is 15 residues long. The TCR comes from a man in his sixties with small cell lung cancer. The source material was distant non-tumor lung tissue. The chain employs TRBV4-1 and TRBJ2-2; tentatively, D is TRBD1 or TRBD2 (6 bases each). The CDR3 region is CASSRRGAYTGELFF. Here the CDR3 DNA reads TGCGCCAGCAGCAGGAGGGGGGCTTATACCGGTGAGCTGTTTTTT.